This TCR beta chain appears in the sequencing data of a study of T cells in Graves' hyperthyroidism and ophthalmopathy. To note about this clonotype: A much more abundant neighbour one base away suggests this may be a read error.

Template material for amplifying TCR beta CDR3 regions consisted of RNA transcripts. With the HTBI primer set, the TCR CDR3 went through a first round of RT-PCR. In TCRdb, the multiplex PCR reads were re-called with MiXCR into one record per CDR3 protein. There are 93,000 or so distinct CDR3 sequences in the sample; around 50% occur only once, and about a quarter lies in the top ten. Sequenced material: blood. The TCR sequence derives from a man aged 35 to 55 with Graves' hyperthyroidism.

CDR3 sequence: CASSFGRATYEQYF. CDR3 bases: TGTGCCAGCAGCTTTGGAAGGGCTACCTACGAGCAGTACTTC. The chain combines TRBV5-8 with TRBJ2-7; D is unresolved. With 2 bases removed from V and 2 bases from J, the gap between germline ends came to 11 bases. CDR1 and CDR2 from the germline V gene are SGHTS and YDEGEE. The CDR3 loop spans 14 amino acids.